The 28 T cell receptor beta chains below were found in one sample sequenced in a study of blood T cell repertoires in COVID-19. Method: immunoSEQ multiplex PCR; TCRdb's copy keeps in-frame clones and lacks some. The sample carries around 21,000 clones, approximately 79% recorded once. Sequenced input: peripheral blood. The receptors were sampled from an elderly man with acute or convalescent COVID-19.

This clone has only one observation. The J gene is TRBJ2-1, the V gene TRBV7-3; 7 bases line up with TRBD2. The J segment lost 2 bases and the V segment lost 5 bases, leaving 9 bases of the junction unmatched. The CDR3 has 16 amino acids. From germline, CDR1 is SGHTA and CDR2 FQGTGA. The CDR3 nucleotides read TGTGCCAGCAGCCCCTCCGGGGCGGGGGCCTACAATGAGCAGTTCTTC. Protein: CASSPSGAGAYNEQFF.

The chain joins TRBV5-4 to TRBJ1-3; no clear D gene. Deletions cut 0 bases from V and 2 bases from J, with 6 bases between. The CDR3 runs to 14 residues. Per germline, CDR1 SGHNT and CDR2 YYREEE (reference sequence). CDR3 residues: CASSLGQTGNTIYF. The CDR3 coding sequence is TGTGCCAGCAGCTTGGGGCAAACTGGAAACACCATATATTTT.

This chain uses TRBV7-2 with TRBJ1-2; a possible D gene is TRBD1 (6 bases). The CDR3 contains 15 residues. The V gene's germline CDR1 is SGHTA and CDR2 FQGNSA. The ends were cut back, 2 bases at V and 6 bases at J, with 16 bases in the middle. CDR3 region: CASSLNQGLGDGYTF. DNA of the CDR3: TGTGCCAGCAGCTTAAACCAGGGGCTGGGCGATGGCTACACCTTC.

This rearrangement joins TRBV18 to TRBJ1-6; D not resolved. The length of the CDR3 is 14 residues. The germline gives CDR1 KGHSH, CDR2 LQKENI. V shed 3 bases and J shed 7 bases, with 10 bases lying between them. The CDR3 reads CASSPGTDNSPLHF. In DNA, the CDR3 is TGTGCCAGCTCACCCGGCACAGACAATTCACCCCTCCACTTT.

The J gene is TRBJ1-2, the V gene TRBV5-1; 9 bases agree with TRBD1. Trimming took 3 bases from V and 5 from J; bases not matched to a gene: 2. Per the germline V gene, CDR1 is SGHRS and CDR2 is YFSETQ. This CDR3 is 13 amino acids long. This CDR3 is CASSSGQGYGYTF. The CDR3 DNA follows: TGCGCCAGCAGCTCGGGACAGGGTTATGGCTACACCTTC.

The J gene is TRBJ2-2, the V gene TRBV30; maybe TRBD1 (6 bases). The germline V and J ends were trimmed by 0 bases and 7 bases, with 12 bases remaining between them. Germline CDR1 GTSNPN, CDR2 SVGIG (reference sequence). The CDR3 has 14 amino acids. Written as DNA, the CDR3 is TGTGCCTGGAGTGTAGCAGGGGCGAGCGGGGAGCTGTTTTTT. Its protein product is CAWSVAGASGELFF.

The chain combines TRBV20-1 with TRBJ2-3, with D possibly matching TRBD1 (6 bases). The V and J ends lost 6 bases and 5 bases respectively, with 9 bases between them. Germline V CDR1 and CDR2: DFQATT, SNEGSKA (reference sequence). This CDR3 has 11 amino acids. CDR3 in DNA: TGCAGTGCGCAAGGGGGAGATACGCAGTATTTT. Its protein product is CSAQGGDTQYF.

This clone was recorded once. This chain links TRBV19 with TRBJ1-2, with 8 bases that match TRBD1. CDR3 length: 15 amino acids. Losses at the gene ends were 7 bases for V and 3 bases for J; bases not matched to a gene: 10. Germline V gives CDR1 LNHDA, CDR2 SQIVND (reference sequence). CDR3: CASTRTGWVHYGYTF. The DNA for the CDR3 is TGTGCCAGTACCCGGACAGGGTGGGTTCACTATGGCTACACCTTC. The full variable domain, completed using reference TRBV19 and TRBJ1-2, is DGGITQSPKYLFRKEGQNVTLSCEQNLNHDAMYWYRQDPGQGLRLIYYSQIVNDFQKGDIAEGYSVSREKKESFPLTVTSAQKNPTAFYLCASTRTGWVHYGYTFGSGTRLTVV.

This chain joins TRBV7-8 and TRBJ1-5, with 8 bases that match TRBD1. From germline, CDR1 is SGHVS and CDR2 FQNEAQ. This CDR3 has 15 residues. V lost 5 bases and J lost 5; bases outside the gene matches: 8. The CDR3 sequence is CASSREAGGHQPQHF. The CDR3 nucleotides read TGTGCCAGCAGCCGAGAAGCAGGGGGCCATCAGCCCCAGCATTTT.

For the CDR3, the DNA is TGTGCCAGCAGCTTGGAAGGGGACTATGGCTACACCTTC. Amino acid sequence: CASSLEGDYGYTF. The chain carries TRBV5-5 and TRBJ1-2; D is possibly TRBD1 (5 bases). CDR3 size: 13 residues. Germline values: CDR1 SGHKS, CDR2 YYEKEE (reference sequence). Trimming took 0 bases from V and 3 from J, leaving 6 bases between them.

V and J are TRBV5-1 and TRBJ2-1; 9 nucleotides match TRBD2. Germline-derived CDR1 and CDR2 are SGHRS and YFSETQ. The CDR3 has 14 amino acids. V lost 7 bases and J lost 5; bases outside the gene matches: 7. As DNA, the CDR3 is TGCGCCAGCGGAAGCGGGAGGATAGACAATGAGCAGTTCTTC. It specifies CASGSGRIDNEQFF.

The V gene is TRBV5-5, the J gene TRBJ1-4; 9 positions match TRBD1. This CDR3 spans 16 amino acids. CDR1 is SGHKS, CDR2 YYEKEE, per germline (reference sequence). The J segment lost 7 bases and the V segment lost 2 bases, leaving 9 bases of the junction unmatched. CDR3 bases: TGTGCCAGCAGCTTTTCCGCGGGACAGGGTAGTGAAAAACTGTTTTTT. Amino acids: CASSFSAGQGSEKLFF.

The rearrangement joins TRBV28 to TRBJ1-3, with a tentative D call TRBD1 (5 bases). This CDR3 spans 12 amino acids. Trimming shortened V by 6 bases and J by 6 bases, and 9 bases separated the two germline ends. CDR1 and CDR2 (germline): MDHEN, SYDVKM. The CDR3 is CASSSGENTIYF. The CDR3 bases are TGTGCCAGCAGCTCGGGGGAAAACACCATATATTTT.

J is TRBJ2-7 and V is TRBV15; weak D call: TRBD2 (5 bases). V dropped 8 bases and J dropped 3 bases, with 32 bases sitting between them. CDR1 and CDR2 from the germline V gene are LNHNV and YYDKDF (reference sequence). CDR3 length equals 19 residues. The CDR3 reads CATALNGRASRNWGYEQYV. The CDR3 bases are TGTGCCACCGCACTCAACGGGCGGGCGAGCCGGAATTGGGGCTACGAGCAGTACGTC.

The rearrangement uses TRBV6-5 and TRBJ1-2, with D perhaps TRBD1 (6 bases). V lost 7 bases to trimming and J lost 0 bases, with 12 bases between them. The V gene's germline CDR1 is MNHEY and CDR2 SVGAGI. This CDR3 comprises 14 residues. The CDR3 loop is CASTLDSSNYGYTF. The CDR3 DNA reads as TGTGCCAGCACCCTGGACAGTTCTAACTATGGCTACACCTTC.

The rearrangement joins TRBV7-8 to TRBJ1-6; D gene ambiguous. The V and J ends lost 6 bases and 0 bases respectively, with 12 bases between them. CDR1 SGHVS and CDR2 FQNEAQ come from the germline V gene. CDR3 length: 16 amino acids. The DNA for the CDR3 is TGTGCCAGCAGACTTATGGGGAGCTCCTATAATTCACCCCTCCACTTT. Protein: CASRLMGSSYNSPLHF.

This clone was counted between two and nine times. This chain links TRBV5-1 with TRBJ1-2, with D hard to call. The CDR3 runs 14 residues. V lost 0 bases, J lost 8 bases, and 14 bases lay in between. The germline gives CDR1 SGHRS, CDR2 YFSETQ. In DNA form, the CDR3 reads TGCGCCAGCAGCTTGGAAGGGCAGCCGGGGGGCTACACCTTC. Amino acids: CASSLEGQPGGYTF.

Turning to this clone: Other DNA sequences from this sample encode an identical CDR3 as well. The J gene is TRBJ2-3, the V gene TRBV19; a possible D gene is TRBD1 (6 bases). CDR1 is LNHDA, CDR2 SQIVND, per germline (reference sequence). The CDR3 sequence is 13 residues long. V lost 4 bases, J lost 6 bases, and 11 bases lay in between. The CDR3 is CASSTGVRDTQYF. CDR3 DNA sequence: TGTGCCAGTAGTACAGGGGTTCGGGATACGCAGTATTTT.

The chain's CDR3 is CASSLGSGLLTDTQYF. The CDR3 DNA reads TGCGCCAGCAGCTTGGGTTCGGGACTTCTCACAGATACGCAGTATTTT. J is TRBJ2-3 and V is TRBV5-1; D is possibly TRBD2 (6 bases). The germline V gene encodes CDR1 SGHRS and CDR2 YFSETQ. The CDR3 is 16 residues long. With 0 bases removed from V and 2 bases from J, the gap between germline ends came to 13 bases.

The rearrangement links TRBV5-5 to TRBJ1-4; no reliable D call. The CDR3 extends over 13 amino acids. V lost 5 bases and J 8 bases, leaving 13 bases between the germline ends. Germline V lookup: CDR1 SGHKS, CDR2 YYEKEE (reference sequence). The CDR3 sequence is CASRGTRNEKLFF. Here the CDR3 DNA reads TGTGCCAGCAGGGGCACTAGGAACGAAAAACTGTTTTTT.

The chain uses TRBV28 and TRBJ1-1; 10 positions agree with TRBD1. V was pared by 6 bases and J by 1 base, with 5 bases of the junction left unmatched. From germline, CDR1 is MDHEN and CDR2 SYDVKM. The CDR3 is made up of 15 amino acids. This CDR3 reads CASREWTGGNTEAFF. For the CDR3, the DNA is TGTGCCAGCAGAGAATGGACAGGGGGGAACACTGAAGCTTTCTTT.

The gene calls are TRBV5-4 and TRBJ2-1; 11 bases align to TRBD2. The CDR3 spans 13 residues. J gave up 15 bases and V 7 bases, and 12 bases lay outside the gene matches. Per the germline V gene, CDR1 is SGHNT and CDR2 is YYREEE (reference sequence). CDR3 loop: CASSFALAGGGFF. The CDR3 region has the DNA TGTGCCAGCTCCTTCGCATTAGCGGGAGGGGGGTTCTTC.

This sequence joins TRBV5-1 and TRBJ2-7; 11 bases are shared with TRBD2. This CDR3 spans 15 amino acids. The V gene's germline CDR1 is SGHRS and CDR2 YFSETQ. V was pared by 4 bases and J by 2 bases, with 5 bases of the junction left unmatched. CDR3 sequence reads: CASSPTSGGTYEQYF. CDR3 coding DNA: TGCGCCAGCAGCCCTACTAGCGGGGGCACCTACGAGCAGTACTTC. Drawing the rest from reference TRBV5-1 and TRBJ2-7, the complete variable domain is KAGVTQTPRYLIKTRGQQVTLSCSPISGHRSVSWYQQTPGQGLQFLFEYFSETQRNKGNFPGRFSGRQFSNSRSEMNVSTLELGDSALYLCASSPTSGGTYEQYFGPGTRLTVT.

V gene TRBV15 combines with J gene TRBJ1-2; D perhaps matches TRBD1 (6 bases). The CDR3 is made up of 15 amino acids. Germline V gene lookup returns CDR1 LNHNV and CDR2 YYDKDF (reference sequence). The V gene lost 0 bases and the J gene lost 8 bases, with 16 bases spanning the gap. The CDR3 protein is CATSRDPPGARGYTF. Here the CDR3 DNA reads TGTGCCACCAGCAGAGATCCCCCAGGGGCGAGGGGCTACACCTTC.

The rearrangement uses TRBV21-1 and TRBJ1-6; TRBD1, the table's D call, was not compared with the DNA. TRBV21-1 is given as a pseudogene. The CDR3 spans 16 residues. CDR3 residues: CASSKPRDRYNSPLHF. CDR3 in DNA: TGTGCCAGCAGCAAGCCCCGGGACAGATATAATTCACCCCTCCACTTT.

The chain has TRBV28 and TRBJ2-3, with 11 bases lining up with TRBD1. V gave up 4 bases and J gave up 4 bases; unmatched junction bases: 4. CDR1 and CDR2 (germline): MDHEN, SYDVKM. CDR3 length: 15 residues. As DNA, the CDR3 is TGTGCCAGCAGTTCAGGACAGGGGGCTGCAGATACGCAGTATTTT. Translated: CASSSGQGAADTQYF.

This clone was counted a few times. This chain joins TRBV5-1 and TRBJ1-1, with 8 bases that match TRBD1. Germline V gene sequence: CDR1 SGHRS, CDR2 YFSETQ. The CDR3 is made up of 12 amino acids. The ends lost 2 bases at V and 8 bases at J; junction bases unmatched: 2. For the CDR3, the DNA is TGCGCCAGCAGCTTAGGACAGGGAGAAGCTTTCTTT. Amino acid sequence: CASSLGQGEAFF.

The chain has TRBV3-1 (or the pseudogene TRBV3-2) and TRBJ2-4, with 9 positions matching TRBD1. CDR3 length: 16 amino acids. With V trimmed by 0 bases and J by 0 bases, 0 bases remained unmatched. Germline V lookup: CDR1 LGHDT, CDR2 YNNKEL (reference sequence). The CDR3 nucleotides are TGTGCCAGCAGCCAAGAGACAGGGGGAGCCAAAAACATTCAGTACTTC. It encodes CASSQETGGAKNIQYF.